A single sample gave rise to the 30 T cell receptor beta chains below, sequenced in a study of T cells in Graves' hyperthyroidism and ophthalmopathy. Using RNA transcripts as the source, TCR beta CDR3 regions were amplified. The primer set for the first-round RT-PCR of the TCR CDR3 was HTBI. In TCRdb, the multiplex PCR reads were re-called with MiXCR into one record per CDR3 protein. The repertoire holds fewer than 400,000 distinct CDR3 sequences, 15% to 17% seen once, with 25% to 30% in the top ten. The sequenced sample consisted of blood. The origin of the receptors is a woman between 18 and 29 years old with Graves' hyperthyroidism that later progressed to Graves' ophthalmopathy.

This clonotype showed up many times. The J gene is TRBJ1-5, the V gene TRBV6-2 or TRBV6-3, with TRBD1 matching over 8 bases. CDR1 and CDR2 (germline): MNHEY, SVGEGT. J was trimmed by 4 bases and V by 4 bases; bases with no gene match: 6. This CDR3 has 15 residues. The CDR3 protein is CASSSTGGWNQPQHF. The CDR3 DNA reads as TGTGCCAGCAGTTCCACAGGGGGTTGGAATCAGCCCCAGCATTTT.

This clonotype has a count of ten or more. The chain recombines TRBV20-1 with TRBJ2-1; D may be TRBD1 (5 bases). Germline CDR1 reads DFQATT; CDR2 reads SNEGSKA (reference sequence). The CDR3 is made up of 13 amino acids. V lost 5 bases and J lost 8, with 16 bases in between. CDR3 loop: CSAGAGLSDEQFF. In DNA form, the CDR3 reads TGCAGTGCTGGGGCTGGCCTAAGCGATGAGCAGTTCTTC.

This clonotype was counted ten times or more. CDR3 DNA sequence: TGCAGTGCTAGATTTTCAAGGGTTAACACTGAAGCTTTCTTT. Translation gives CSARFSRVNTEAFF. This rearrangement joins TRBV20-1 to TRBJ1-1; the D is unclear. The CDR3 contains 14 residues. CDR1 is DFQATT, CDR2 SNEGSKA, per germline (reference sequence). V lost 2 bases and J lost 2, with 12 bases in between.

In its sample, this clonotype was seen many times. This chain uses TRBV28 with TRBJ2-7; D may be TRBD1 or TRBD2 (5 bases each). The CDR3 sequence is 12 residues long. Germline loops: CDR1 MDHEN, CDR2 SYDVKM. The V end lost 8 bases, the J end lost 1 base, and 9 bases lay between the germline ends. DNA of the CDR3: TGTGCCAGCCTCAGGGAGTCCTACGAGCAGTACTTC. This translates into CASLRESYEQYF.

This clonotype has just a few counts. This chain links TRBV2 with TRBJ1-6; tentatively, D is TRBD1 (5 bases). V lost 7 bases and J 7 bases, leaving 11 bases between the germline ends. Germline V gives CDR1 SNHLY, CDR2 FYNNEI. This CDR3 spans 13 amino acids. As DNA, the CDR3 is TGTGCCAGCACAGGGCGTTCAAATTCACCCCTCCACTTT. Its translation: CASTGRSNSPLHF.

This clonotype was seen more than once but under ten times. This sequence joins TRBV19 and TRBJ2-3; 10 bases map to TRBD2. V shed 6 bases and J 9 bases; nucleotides not matched to a gene: 12. This CDR3 is 15 amino acids long. CDR1 is LNHDA, CDR2 SQIVND, per germline (reference sequence). The CDR3 nucleotides are TGTGCCAGTAGACAAGGACTAGCGGTCCCGGGGACGCAGTATTTT. This codes for CASRQGLAVPGTQYF.

This clonotype has a count of ten or more. The gene calls are TRBV28 and TRBJ2-5; 8 bases are shared with TRBD1. This CDR3 region has 15 residues. With V trimmed by 7 bases and J by 3 bases, 10 bases remained unmatched. Germline loops: CDR1 MDHEN, CDR2 SYDVKM. The CDR3 region is CASNFPPTGEETQYF. CDR3 nucleotides: TGTGCCAGCAATTTTCCCCCGACAGGGGAAGAGACCCAGTACTTC.

Only a few counts were recorded for this clonotype. The gene calls are TRBV20-1 and TRBJ1-5; D is unresolved. The ends were cut back, 1 base at V and 1 base at J, with 11 bases in the middle. Germline V gene data show CDR1 as DFQATT and CDR2 as SNEGSKA (reference sequence). CDR3 length equals 15 residues. The CDR3 region is CSARVKGRSNQPQHF. Written as DNA, the CDR3 is TGCAGTGCTAGAGTCAAGGGTAGGAGCAATCAGCCCCAGCATTTT.

This chain joins TRBV20-1 and TRBJ2-1; the match to TRBD2 covers 13 bases. This CDR3 is built from 16 residues. The V and J ends lost 3 bases and 5 bases, in that order; junction bases with no gene match: 7. From germline, CDR1 is DFQATT and CDR2 SNEGSKA (reference sequence). The CDR3 protein is CSASPTLAGGNNEQFF. CDR3 nucleotide sequence: TGCAGTGCTAGTCCAACACTAGCGGGAGGGAACAATGAGCAGTTCTTC.

This clonotype appeared many times. The J gene is TRBJ2-7, the V gene TRBV11-2; D not certain. The germline V gene encodes CDR1 SGHAT and CDR2 FQNNGV. Trimming took 2 bases from V and 2 from J, leaving 13 bases between them. CDR3 length: 15 residues. The CDR3 coding sequence is TGTGCCAGCAGCTTATTTGTTCAGGACCCCTACGAGCAGTACTTC. Residues: CASSLFVQDPYEQYF.

There are a few counts of this clonotype. The chain carries TRBV6-1 and TRBJ2-3; weak D call: TRBD2 (6 bases). The V and J ends lost 6 bases and 4 bases respectively, with 11 bases between them. The CDR3 extends over 13 amino acids. Per germline, CDR1 MNHNS and CDR2 SASEGT. CDR3 region: CASRKTSPDTQYF. Here the CDR3 DNA reads TGTGCCAGCAGGAAGACTAGTCCAGATACGCAGTATTTT.

This clonotype was found many times. CDR3 protein: CASRRGDTGELFF. The CDR3 coding sequence is TGTGCCTCCCGGCGGGGGGACACCGGGGAGCTGTTTTTT. The V call is TRBV7-2, the J call TRBJ2-2, with 8 bases that match TRBD2. The CDR3 totals 13 residues. Germline trimming cut 11 bases from V and 3 bases from J; bases unmatched to any gene: 5. In germline, CDR1 is SGHTA, CDR2 FQGNSA.

This clonotype was detected a few times. The V call is TRBV5-4, the J call TRBJ2-1, with D possibly TRBD1 on 5 matching bases. The germline V gene encodes CDR1 SGHNT and CDR2 YYREEE (reference sequence). The germline V and J ends were trimmed by 5 bases and 7 bases, with 16 bases remaining between them. The CDR3 has 14 residues. CDR3 protein: CASSLLGANNEQFF. The CDR3 nucleotides are TGTGCCAGCAGTCTGCTAGGGGCCAATAATGAGCAGTTCTTC. Supplemented by reference TRBV5-4 and TRBJ2-1, the full variable domain reads ETGVTQSPTHLIKTRGQQVTLRCSSQSGHNTVSWYQQALGQGPQFIFQYYREEENGRGNFPPRFSGLQFPNYSSELNVNALELDDSALYLCASSLLGANNEQFFGPGTRLTVL.

This clonotype was seen ten or more times. This chain connects TRBV7-2 to TRBJ2-7; the match to TRBD1 covers 7 bases. The CDR3 extends over 15 amino acids. Germline trimming cut 1 base from V and 2 bases from J; bases unmatched to any gene: 5. From germline, CDR1 is SGHTA and CDR2 FQGNSA. CDR3 loop: CASSLGSGGTYEQYF. As DNA, the CDR3 is TGTGCCAGCAGCTTAGGGTCAGGGGGTACCTACGAGCAGTACTTC.

The rearrangement uses TRBV12-3 or TRBV12-4 and TRBJ2-3; D possibly corresponds to TRBD1 (5 bases). Trimming took off 2 bases at V and 7 bases at J, with 7 bases between the two ends. This CDR3 spans 12 amino acids. Here the CDR3 DNA reads TGTGCCAGCAGTTTAAGGACATATACGCAGTATTTT. Translated, it gives CASSLRTYTQYF.

The table lists this clonotype with many counts. V and J are TRBV3-1 and TRBJ2-3; 11 bases are a match to TRBD2. This CDR3 comprises 14 residues. Losses at the gene ends were 5 bases for V and 4 bases for J; bases not matched to a gene: 2. The germline CDR1 and CDR2 sequences are LGHDT and YNNKEL (reference sequence). The DNA for the CDR3 is TGTGCCAGCAGCAATAGCGGGAGGGCAGATACGCAGTATTTT. Translation gives CASSNSGRADTQYF.

This clonotype showed up many times. The chain recombines TRBV12-3 or TRBV12-4 with TRBJ1-1, with unresolved D. The CDR3 length is 14 residues. V lost 3 bases and J 0 bases, leaving 8 bases between the germline ends. CDR3: CASSFSDLNTEAFF. The CDR3 coding sequence is TGTGCCAGCAGTTTTTCCGACTTGAACACTGAAGCTTTCTTT.

This clonotype has just a few counts. The V gene is TRBV28, the J gene TRBJ2-3; possibly TRBD2 for D (5 bases). Germline V gene sequence: CDR1 MDHEN, CDR2 SYDVKM. This CDR3 is built from 14 residues. V gave up 2 bases and J gave up 1 base, with 7 bases separating them. The CDR3, as DNA: TGTGCCAGCAGTTTACCGAGGGGCACAGATACGCAGTATTTT. Its translation is CASSLPRGTDTQYF.

The chain links TRBV20-1 to TRBJ2-2; 11 nucleotides line up with TRBD2. The V segment lost 6 bases and the J segment 3 bases; nucleotides outside the gene matches: 12. This CDR3 comprises 17 residues. The germline V gene has CDR1 DFQATT and CDR2 SNEGSKA (reference sequence). CDR3 sequence: CSAAVLAGGLHTGELFF. In DNA, the CDR3 is TGCAGTGCAGCGGTCCTAGCGGGAGGCCTACACACCGGGGAGCTGTTTTTT.

In this sample, this clonotype turned up many times. The rearrangement links TRBV3-1 to TRBJ2-5; TRBD2 aligns across 12 bases. Germline assignment: CDR1 LGHDT and CDR2 YNNKEL (reference sequence). Trimming removed 0 bases from V and 4 bases from J; junction bases left unmatched: 9. The CDR3 consists of 18 residues. The chain's CDR3 is CASSQDSVLAGGGETQYF. In nucleotides, the CDR3 is TGTGCCAGCAGCCAAGATTCGGTCCTAGCGGGAGGGGGAGAGACCCAGTACTTC.

This clonotype was observed a handful of times. This sequence joins TRBV6-1 and TRBJ2-7; maybe TRBD1 (7 bases). Per germline, CDR1 MNHNS and CDR2 SASEGT. The CDR3 sequence is 14 residues long. The V end was cut by 6 bases, the J end by 6 bases, with 18 bases between. In DNA, the CDR3 is TGTGCCAGCAGCTTACCCGGGCAGGGGGGCGAGCAGTACTTC. It translates to CASSLPGQGGEQYF.

This clonotype has at least ten counts. The rearrangement links TRBV4-1 to TRBJ2-3; possibly TRBD2 for D (6 bases). The germline gives CDR1 MGHRA, CDR2 YSYEKL. This CDR3 comprises 14 residues. V was cut by 1 base and J by 1 base, with 6 bases left in between. The CDR3 DNA reads as TGCGCCAGCAGCCAAGGACTAGGCACAGATACGCAGTATTTT. This gives the protein CASSQGLGTDTQYF.

This rearrangement joins TRBV29-1 to TRBJ1-1; a weak D match, TRBD1 (5 bases). Trimming cost V 6 bases and J 1 base, with 15 bases left between them. Germline V lookup: CDR1 SQVTM, CDR2 ANQGSEA. CDR3 length: 14 residues. In nucleotides, the CDR3 is TGCAGCGTGACAGACGGGAGGGCGAACACTGAAGCTTTCTTT. The encoded protein is CSVTDGRANTEAFF.

This clonotype was detected many times. V is TRBV20-1 and J is TRBJ1-2; no firm D call. Germline V gene lookup returns CDR1 DFQATT and CDR2 SNEGSKA (reference sequence). V was pared by 3 bases and J by 7 bases, with 3 bases between. The CDR3 is 9 residues long. CDR3 sequence reads: CSARGGYTF. For the CDR3, the DNA is TGCAGTGCTAGGGGTGGCTACACCTTC.

This clonotype was observed a few times. The rearrangement uses TRBV7-2 and TRBJ2-1, with D uncertain. The germline V gene has CDR1 SGHTA and CDR2 FQGNSA. The CDR3 has 15 amino acids. V was trimmed by 0 bases and J by 4 bases, leaving 10 bases between them. The CDR3, as DNA: TGTGCCAGCAGCTTAGCGGGAAACCCGTACAATGAGCAGTTCTTC. Its translation is CASSLAGNPYNEQFF.

Note on this clonotype: One end of the junction varies from germline; a read error may be responsible. The chain is built from TRBV7-7 and TRBJ2-3; the D gene is possibly TRBD2 (6 bases). Germline CDR1 reads SSHAT; CDR2 reads FNYEAQ (reference sequence). The CDR3 contains 17 residues. Here the CDR3 DNA reads TGTGCTAGCAGCAGCGGGCTTGGACTAACTAGCACAGATACGCAGTATTTT. This translates into CASSSGLGLTSTDTQYF.

The V and J genes are TRBV19 and TRBJ2-2, with 15 bases that match TRBD2. With V trimmed by 5 bases and J by 4 bases, 8 bases remained unmatched. Looked up from germline, CDR1 is LNHDA and CDR2 is SQIVND (reference sequence). CDR3 length equals 18 residues. DNA for the CDR3: TGTGCCAGTAGTCCCGGGACTAGCGGGAGGTTCGGCACCGGGGAGCTGTTTTTT. Encoded protein: CASSPGTSGRFGTGELFF.

This clonotype was seen a few times. The V call is TRBV7-8, the J call TRBJ2-7; D unresolved. The V end was cut by 3 bases, the J end by 0 bases, with 21 bases between. CDR1 and CDR2 (germline): SGHVS, FQNEAQ. The CDR3 totals 18 residues. The CDR3 reads CASSLITNPSRISYEQYF. The CDR3 region has the DNA TGTGCCAGCAGCTTGATCACTAATCCCTCCCGCATCTCCTACGAGCAGTACTTC.

This clonotype has a handful of counts. J is TRBJ2-3 and V is TRBV19, with TRBD1 matching over 7 bases. The CDR3 extends over 15 amino acids. Germline loops: CDR1 LNHDA, CDR2 SQIVND (reference sequence). With V trimmed by 5 bases and J by 0 bases, 5 bases remained unmatched. The CDR3 here is CASSVGQTSTDTQYF. As DNA, the CDR3 is TGTGCCAGTAGTGTGGGACAGACTAGCACAGATACGCAGTATTTT.

This clonotype appeared many times. The CDR3 DNA reads TGTGCCAGCATGGCGACTAGCCTAGGACGCGAGCAGTACTTC. Protein: CASMATSLGREQYF. V gene TRBV2 combines with J gene TRBJ2-7; 7 nucleotides align to TRBD2. V lost 7 bases to trimming and J lost 6 bases; unmatched junction nucleotides: 12. This CDR3 contains 14 residues. The germline gives CDR1 SNHLY, CDR2 FYNNEI.